The 25 T cell receptor beta chains in this list originate from one sample, sequenced in a study of T cell responses to AZD1222 COVID-19 vaccine. The repertoire was sequenced with immunoSEQ multiplex PCR; TCRdb's copy has only in-frame clones and lacks some. Of over 15,000 clones listed, 60% to 85% are singletons. Specimen: peripheral blood, collected 28 days after the second AZD1222 dose. The source is an adult who received the AZD1222 COVID-19 vaccine.

This sequence joins TRBV11-2 and TRBJ2-1; D gene unclear. The V gene's germline CDR1 is SGHAT and CDR2 FQNNGV. The CDR3 has 15 residues. Trimming cost V 5 bases and J 2 bases, with 13 bases left between them. CDR3: CASSRPLSPYNEQFF. CDR3 DNA sequence: TGTGCCAGCAGCCGGCCCCTGTCCCCCTACAATGAGCAGTTCTTC.

In this sample, this clone turned up a few times. The V call is TRBV10-1, the J call TRBJ1-4; unclear D gene. The CDR3 has 14 amino acids. Trimming shortened V by 2 bases and J by 7 bases, and 11 bases separated the two germline ends. The germline CDR1 and CDR2 sequences are WNHNN and SYGVQD (reference sequence). The CDR3 reads CASSEGPGREKLFF. The DNA of the CDR3 is TGCGCCAGCAGTGAGGGACCGGGCCGTGAAAAACTGTTTTTT.

The chain combines TRBV6-6 with TRBJ2-7; D may be TRBD1 or TRBD2 (5 bases each). Germline CDR1 is MNHNY and CDR2 is SVGAGI (reference sequence). Trimming took off 7 bases at V and 3 bases at J, with 19 bases between the two ends. CDR3 length equals 15 residues. The CDR3 region has the DNA TGTGCCAGCACCGATCCCGGGACGGGTCACTACGAGCAGTACTTC. Residues: CASTDPGTGHYEQYF.

CDR3 region: CATSDGGNNEQFF. In DNA, the CDR3 is TGTGCCACCAGTGATGGGGGGAACAATGAGCAGTTCTTC. The rearrangement links TRBV24-1 to TRBJ2-1; possibly TRBD2 for D (6 bases). V lost 3 bases, J lost 5 bases, and 7 bases lay in between. In germline, CDR1 is KGHDR, CDR2 SFDVKD. The CDR3 is 13 amino acids.

This clone was picked up a small number of times. The chain combines TRBV11-2 with TRBJ1-1, with D tentatively TRBD1 (5 bases). The V gene's germline CDR1 is SGHAT and CDR2 FQNNGV. Trimming cost V 5 bases and J 1 base, with 8 bases left between them. The CDR3 consists of 13 residues. The CDR3 reads CASSAQGNTEAFF. CDR3 DNA: TGTGCCAGCAGCGCTCAGGGGAACACTGAAGCTTTCTTT.

The rearrangement joins TRBV11-3 to TRBJ2-3, with 11 bases matching TRBD2. The CDR3 length is 16 residues. The trim removed 6 bases at V and 0 bases at J, leaving 5 bases unmatched. Germline V gives CDR1 SGHNT, CDR2 YENEEA. CDR3 DNA: TGTGCCAGCAGTTCTGGACTAGCGGGTAGCACAGATACGCAGTATTTT. This gives the protein CASSSGLAGSTDTQYF.

This clone was detected a few times. The chain is built from TRBV19 and TRBJ1-1, with D possibly being TRBD1 (5 bases). This CDR3 is built from 14 residues. Germline CDR1 LNHDA, CDR2 SQIVND (reference sequence). V was shortened by 5 bases and J by 1 base, with 11 bases between the two germline ends. The CDR3 loop reads CASSLLGGNTEAFF. The CDR3 DNA reads as TGTGCCAGTAGTCTCCTTGGGGGGAACACTGAAGCTTTCTTT.

The J gene is TRBJ2-1, the V gene TRBV7-9; 14 nucleotides agree with TRBD2. The V gene end was trimmed by 6 bases and the J gene end by 4 bases; junction bases not matched to a gene: 8. Germline lookup yields CDR1 SEHNR and CDR2 FQNEAQ (reference sequence). This CDR3 is 17 amino acids long. The CDR3 coding sequence is TGTGCCAGCAGTTGGACTAGCGGGGGGACAAATTACAATGAGCAGTTCTTC. Protein sequence: CASSWTSGGTNYNEQFF.

The chain has TRBV9 and TRBJ1-2; TRBD1 matches 7 bases. Per germline, CDR1 SGDLS and CDR2 YYNGEE. V lost 4 bases, J lost 0 bases, and 9 bases stayed unmatched. The CDR3 runs 16 residues. This CDR3 reads CASSKAGGRANYGYTF. DNA for the CDR3: TGTGCCAGCAGCAAAGCAGGGGGACGAGCTAACTATGGCTACACCTTC.

V gene TRBV24-1 combines with J gene TRBJ1-2, with unresolved D. The CDR3 is 11 amino acids. Trimming took off 4 bases at V and 5 bases at J, with 4 bases between the two ends. Germline assignment: CDR1 KGHDR and CDR2 SFDVKD. The CDR3 DNA reads TGTGCCACCAGTGACCGTTATGGCTACACCTTC. This gives the protein CATSDRYGYTF.

This chain connects TRBV4-3 to TRBJ2-7; TRBD1 matches at 8 bases. The CDR3 is 16 amino acids. Germline V gene data show CDR1 as LGHNA and CDR2 as YSLEER. The V segment lost 4 bases and the J segment 3 bases; nucleotides outside the gene matches: 11. The CDR3 loop reads CASSPDRGATNYEQYF. CDR3 sequence (DNA): TGCGCCAGCAGCCCTGACAGGGGTGCTACCAACTACGAGCAGTACTTC.

In nucleotides, the CDR3 is TGCGCCAGCAGCCAGGCGGCGACGGTTAACTATGGCTACACCTTC. It is translated as CASSQAATVNYGYTF. V is TRBV4-3 and J is TRBJ1-2; D gene ambiguous. V dropped 3 bases and J dropped 1 base, with 12 bases sitting between them. Germline V gene lookup returns CDR1 LGHNA and CDR2 YSLEER. This CDR3 comprises 15 residues.

The chain carries TRBV4-1 and TRBJ1-6; D unclear. The V end was cut by 4 bases, the J end by 9 bases, with 13 bases between. The CDR3 is 14 residues long. The germline gives CDR1 MGHRA, CDR2 YSYEKL. CDR3 sequence (DNA): TGCGCCAGCAGCCCTCCAGGATCAATTTCACCCCTCCACTTT. Amino acids: CASSPPGSISPLHF.

This clone is medium-sized by share. The V and J genes are TRBV7-9 and TRBJ2-1, with unresolved D. Germline values: CDR1 SEHNR, CDR2 FQNEAQ (reference sequence). This CDR3 is 15 amino acids long. The ends were cut back, 6 bases at V and 8 bases at J, with 20 bases in the middle. The CDR3 here is CASSSRFLLNDEQFF. CDR3 bases: TGTGCCAGCAGTTCCAGGTTCCTTCTCAACGATGAGCAGTTCTTC.

The chain is built from TRBV12-5 and TRBJ2-5; D remains ambiguous. The V and J ends lost 5 bases and 3 bases respectively, with 10 bases between them. The germline CDR1 and CDR2 sequences are LGHNT and FRNRAP. This CDR3 is built from 13 residues. CDR3 in amino acids: CASGPPNEETQYF. The DNA of the CDR3 is TGTGCTAGTGGTCCCCCGAACGAAGAGACCCAGTACTTC.

This sequence joins TRBV7-9 and TRBJ2-2; tentatively, D is TRBD2 (6 bases). The CDR3 has 15 amino acids. CDR1 and CDR2 (germline): SEHNR, FQNEAQ (reference sequence). With 5 bases removed from V and 3 bases from J, the gap between germline ends came to 13 bases. The CDR3: CASSLAGKDTGELFF. In DNA form, the CDR3 reads TGTGCCAGCAGCCTGGCGGGGAAGGACACCGGGGAGCTGTTTTTT.

This rearrangement joins TRBV5-4 to TRBJ2-5; D unclear. The CDR3 contains 12 residues. V gave up 1 base and J gave up 5 bases, with 6 bases separating them. Germline V gene lookup returns CDR1 SGHNT and CDR2 YYREEE (reference sequence). The CDR3 coding sequence is TGTGCCAGCAGCTTGTTTCGGGAGACCCAGTACTTC. Translated, it gives CASSLFRETQYF. Complete variable domain (other parts from reference TRBV5-4 and TRBJ2-5): ETGVTQSPTHLIKTRGQQVTLRCSSQSGHNTVSWYQQALGQGPQFIFQYYREEENGRGNFPPRFSGLQFPNYSSELNVNALELDDSALYLCASSLFRETQYFGPGTRLLVL.

This sequence joins TRBV4-1 and TRBJ2-7, with TRBD1 identical over 8 bases. The CDR3 sequence is 16 residues long. The germline gives CDR1 MGHRA, CDR2 YSYEKL. After removal of 0 bases from V and 3 bases from J, the junction contained 7 bases not matched to a gene. The CDR3 nucleotides read TGCGCCAGCAGCCAAGATCCGACAGGGGTTATCTACGAGCAGTACTTC. Translated, it gives CASSQDPTGVIYEQYF.

This clone turned up a few times. The V call is TRBV6-5, the J call TRBJ1-5, with TRBD1 identical over 8 bases. Germline V gives CDR1 MNHEY, CDR2 SVGAGI. CDR3 size: 13 residues. V lost 2 bases and J lost 13; bases outside the gene matches: 7. DNA for the CDR3: TGTGCCAGCAGTTACCCCGGGACAGGTACTCAGCATTTT. Residues: CASSYPGTGTQHF.

The genes are TRBV28 and TRBJ1-3; TRBD1 agrees at 9 bases. Trimming at V came to 4 bases and at J to 4 bases, leaving 8 bases not matched to a gene. Germline values: CDR1 MDHEN, CDR2 SYDVKM. The CDR3 totals 16 residues. The CDR3 here is CASSYPTGGAGNTIYF. Here the CDR3 DNA reads TGTGCCAGCAGTTACCCAACAGGGGGCGCAGGAAACACCATATATTTT.

This clone was seen a handful of times. The J gene is TRBJ1-1, the V gene TRBV7-6; possibly TRBD1 for D (6 bases). This CDR3 spans 15 amino acids. CDR1 SGHVS and CDR2 FNYEAQ come from the germline V gene. V lost 7 bases, J lost 5 bases, and 20 bases lay in between. The CDR3 loop is CASTSSGGPRTEAFF. CDR3 DNA: TGTGCCAGCACCTCTTCGGGGGGGCCGAGGACTGAAGCTTTCTTT.

V is TRBV7-8 and J is TRBJ2-7; D gene unclear. CDR1 and CDR2 from the germline V gene are SGHVS and FQNEAQ. CDR3 length equals 15 residues. Trimming stripped 5 bases from V and 0 bases from J, with 14 bases between. CDR3 DNA: TGTGCCAGCAGCGCCGGCTCGATCCTCTCCTACGAGCAGTACTTC. This sequence encodes CASSAGSILSYEQYF.

The chain combines TRBV7-2 with TRBJ2-6; D is unclear. Trimming left V 1 base short and J 0 bases short, with 7 bases between. The CDR3 has 16 residues. Germline CDR1 and CDR2: SGHTA and FQGNSA. In DNA, the CDR3 is TGTGCCAGCAGCTTAGTAGGTATCTCTGGGGCCAACGTCCTGACTTTC. This encodes CASSLVGISGANVLTF.

This chain links TRBV5-6 with TRBJ2-4, with 10 bases matching TRBD1. CDR1 and CDR2 (germline): SGHDT, YYEEEE. V lost 4 bases, J lost 8 bases, and 6 bases stayed unmatched. The CDR3 is made up of 14 amino acids. The CDR3 bases are TGTGCCAGCAGCCGACAGGGGGCGAGGGACATTCAGTACTTC. This translates into CASSRQGARDIQYF.

The V gene is TRBV5-4, the J gene TRBJ2-5; the D gene is possibly TRBD2 (6 bases). The CDR3 sequence is 14 residues long. The V gene's germline CDR1 is SGHNT and CDR2 YYREEE (reference sequence). V lost 3 bases and J lost 3, with 12 bases in between. In DNA form, the CDR3 reads TGTGCCAGCAGCTCCCGGGGGTCCGAAGAGACCCAGTACTTC. Protein product: CASSSRGSEETQYF.